This entry lists 10 T cell receptor beta chains sequenced from one sample in a study of HIV-infected patients and healthy controls. cDNA was made from about 480 ng RNA using alpha and beta constant primers. Alpha and beta chain libraries were made separately by chain-specific third strand synthesis with multiplexing indices. TCRdb recomputed calls from the 5' RACE reads with MiXCR, one row per CDR3 protein. Among 20,000 to 30,000 distinct CDR3 sequences listed, 8% to 10% were seen once. No cell fractionation was done, so the repertoire covers all unsorted peripheral blood T cells. Input material: blood. The receptors originated from an adult in good health.

This clonotype was picked up many times. The chain couples TRBV20-1 to TRBJ1-1; possibly TRBD1 for D (6 bases). The V gene's germline CDR1 is DFQATT and CDR2 SNEGSKA (reference sequence). The length of the CDR3 is 15 residues. The ends were cut back, 6 bases at V and 2 bases at J, with 19 bases in the middle. The CDR3: CSAQGNGPLNTEAFF. The CDR3 DNA reads TGCAGTGCACAGGGAAATGGGCCCCTAAACACTGAAGCTTTCTTT.

The genes are TRBV29-1 and TRBJ2-7; perhaps TRBD2 as D (6 bases). Trimming pared 6 bases from V and 0 bases from J, leaving 12 bases between. Germline values: CDR1 SQVTM, CDR2 ANQGSEA. The CDR3 covers 13 residues. The CDR3 DNA reads as TGCAGCGTGCAGGGACTCAGCTCCTACGAGCAGTACTTC. It specifies CSVQGLSSYEQYF.

This rearrangement joins TRBV20-1 to TRBJ2-4, with TRBD2 matching over 9 bases. Germline-derived CDR1 and CDR2 are DFQATT and SNEGSKA (reference sequence). The CDR3 runs to 16 residues. With 0 bases clipped from V and 5 bases from J, the junction kept 8 bases outside the gene matches. The CDR3 nucleotides are TGCAGTGCTAGAGATTTCGCGGGGGGGCCCCAAAACATTCAGTACTTC. Protein: CSARDFAGGPQNIQYF.

This clonotype was observed at least ten times. The V call is TRBV6-6, the J call TRBJ1-5, with 8 bases aligning to TRBD1. This CDR3 has 14 residues. Germline CDR1 MNHNY, CDR2 SVGAGI (reference sequence). J gave up 7 bases and V 6 bases, and 8 bases lay outside the gene matches. The CDR3 is CASSWTGTGQPQHF. The DNA of the CDR3 is TGTGCCAGCAGCTGGACAGGGACGGGCCAGCCCCAGCATTTT.

This clonotype occurred many times. This chain uses TRBV7-9 with TRBJ2-1, with a weak D call TRBD2 (6 bases). This CDR3 region has 13 residues. Deletions cut 6 bases from V and 0 bases from J, with 6 bases between. Germline CDR1 SEHNR, CDR2 FQNEAQ (reference sequence). The CDR3 region has the DNA TGTGCCAGCAGAGCGGGCTCCTACAATGAGCAGTTCTTC. Residues: CASRAGSYNEQFF.

Many counts were recorded for this clonotype. This sequence joins TRBV12-5 and TRBJ2-2; 9 bases match TRBD2. This CDR3 contains 15 residues. With V trimmed by 5 bases and J by 3 bases, 4 bases remained unmatched. Germline V CDR1 and CDR2: LGHNT, FRNRAP. The CDR3 is CASGQVAGDTGELFF. The CDR3 coding sequence is TGTGCTAGTGGTCAGGTAGCGGGGGACACCGGGGAGCTGTTTTTT.

This clonotype appeared many times. This chain links TRBV20-1 with TRBJ2-1, with 15 positions matching TRBD2. The trim removed 1 base at V and 0 bases at J, leaving 4 bases unmatched. CDR3 length equals 18 residues. The germline CDR1 and CDR2 sequences are DFQATT and SNEGSKA (reference sequence). CDR3 nucleotides: TGCAGTGCTAGAGGGGGGACTAGCGGGGGGCGCTCCTACAATGAGCAGTTCTTC. It yields the protein CSARGGTSGGRSYNEQFF.

This clonotype was seen at least ten times. V is TRBV4-3 and J is TRBJ2-3, with D unclear. This CDR3 contains 13 residues. Between the trimmed V and J ends, which lost 4 bases and 6 bases, there was a span of 11 bases. The germline V gene has CDR1 LGHNA and CDR2 YSLEER. CDR3 in DNA: TGCGCCAGCAGCCCTCCCGGGCAGGATACGCAGTATTTT. It is translated as CASSPPGQDTQYF.

This clonotype appeared many times. The chain uses TRBV7-2 and TRBJ1-5, with no clear D. Germline CDR1 is SGHTA and CDR2 is FQGNSA. Deletions cut 4 bases from V and 0 bases from J, with 10 bases between. The CDR3 sequence is 15 residues long. As DNA, the CDR3 is TGTGCCAGCAGCTCGTTGGGCACTAGCAATCAGCCCCAGCATTTT. Its protein product is CASSSLGTSNQPQHF.

This clonotype was detected ten times or more. The rearrangement links TRBV20-1 to TRBJ1-1; no clear D. The CDR3 runs to 15 residues. The V gene's germline CDR1 is DFQATT and CDR2 SNEGSKA (reference sequence). V was clipped by 6 bases and J by 4 bases, with 21 bases between them. The CDR3 is CSARRGYSAPTEAFF. The CDR3 region has the DNA TGCAGTGCCCGCCGCGGGTATTCAGCGCCCACTGAAGCTTTCTTT.